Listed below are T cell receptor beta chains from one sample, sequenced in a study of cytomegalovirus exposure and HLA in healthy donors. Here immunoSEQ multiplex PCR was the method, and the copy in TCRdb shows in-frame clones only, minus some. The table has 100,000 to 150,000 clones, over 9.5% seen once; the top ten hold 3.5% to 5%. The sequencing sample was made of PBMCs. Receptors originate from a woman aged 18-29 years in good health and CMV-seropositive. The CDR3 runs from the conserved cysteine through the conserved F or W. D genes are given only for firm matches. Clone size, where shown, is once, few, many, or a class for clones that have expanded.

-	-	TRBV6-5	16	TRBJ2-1	CASSYSIDLSYNEQFF	TGTGCCAGCAGTTACTCGATAGACTTAAGCTACAATGAGCAGTTCTTC
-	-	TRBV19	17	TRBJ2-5	CASSPRLPSPAQETQYF	TGTGCCAGTAGTCCCAGACTACCGTCCCCAGCGCAAGAGACCCAGTACTTC
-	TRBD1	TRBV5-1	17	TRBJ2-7	CASSRNAGQGGSYEQYF	TGCGCCAGCAGCCGAAACGCTGGACAGGGGGGATCCTACGAGCAGTACTTC
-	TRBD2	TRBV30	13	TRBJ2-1	CAWSVSGATEQFF	TGTGCCTGGAGTGTAAGCGGGGCGACTGAGCAGTTCTTC
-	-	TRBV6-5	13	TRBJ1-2	CASSYTAGNGYTF	TGTGCCAGCAGTTACACGGCGGGGAATGGCTACACCTTC
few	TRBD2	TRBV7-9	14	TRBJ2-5	CASSSGLAGETQYF	TGTGCCAGCAGCTCGGGACTAGCGGGCGAGACCCAGTACTTC
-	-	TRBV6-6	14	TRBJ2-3	CASSYGRDTDTQYF	TGTGCCAGCAGTTACGGGAGAGACACAGATACGCAGTATTTT
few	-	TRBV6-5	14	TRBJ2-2	CASTHRDTTGELFF	TGTGCCAGCACGCACCGGGACACCACCGGGGAGCTGTTTTTT
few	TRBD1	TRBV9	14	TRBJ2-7	CASSPWDSSYEQYF	TGTGCCAGCAGCCCCTGGGACAGTTCCTACGAGCAGTACTTC
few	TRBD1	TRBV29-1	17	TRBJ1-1	CSVEKATGGIRNTEAFF	TGCAGCGTTGAAAAAGCCACAGGGGGGATTAGGAACACTGAAGCTTTCTTT
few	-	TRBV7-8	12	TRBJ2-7	CASSHSIYEQYF	TGTGCCAGCAGCCACAGTATATACGAGCAGTACTTC
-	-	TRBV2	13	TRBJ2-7	CAASNPGLREQYF	TGTGCCGCGTCCAATCCAGGGCTCCGCGAGCAGTACTTC
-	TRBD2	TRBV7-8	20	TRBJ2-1	CASSLDTSGTKRGFYNEQFF	TGTGCCAGCAGCTTAGATACTAGCGGGACAAAGAGGGGCTTTTACAATGAGCAGTTCTTC
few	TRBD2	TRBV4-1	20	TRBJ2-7	CASSQDRAAAKREFSYEQYF	TGCGCCAGCAGCCAAGATAGGGCTGCCGCAAAGCGGGAGTTTTCCTACGAGCAGTACTTC
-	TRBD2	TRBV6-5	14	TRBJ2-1	CASSYSPSGNEQFF	TGTGCCAGCAGTTACTCACCTAGCGGGAATGAGCAGTTCTTC
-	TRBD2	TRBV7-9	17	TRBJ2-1	CASSDDQTGGPYNEQFF	TGTGCCAGCAGCGACGATCAGACGGGAGGGCCCTACAATGAGCAGTTCTTC
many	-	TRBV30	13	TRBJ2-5	CAWSKPGSETQYF	TGTGCCTGGAGTAAACCGGGGTCGGAGACCCAGTACTTC
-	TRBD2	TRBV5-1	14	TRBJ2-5	CASSLASGGETQYF	TGCGCCAGCAGCTTGGCTTCGGGAGGGGAGACCCAGTACTTC
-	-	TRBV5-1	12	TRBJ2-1	CASSLGDNEQFF	TGCGCCAGCAGCTTGGGAGACAATGAGCAGTTCTTC
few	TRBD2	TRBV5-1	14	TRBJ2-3	CASSVAGGTDTQYF	TGCGCCAGCAGCGTAGCGGGAGGAACAGATACGCAGTATTTT
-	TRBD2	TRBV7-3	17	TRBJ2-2	CASSPSGLAGGTGELFF	TGTGCCAGCAGCCCCTCGGGACTAGCGGGTGGCACCGGGGAGCTGTTTTTT
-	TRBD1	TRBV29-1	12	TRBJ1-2	CSVNRDRVGYTF	TGCAGCGTCAACCGGGACAGGGTTGGCTACACCTTC
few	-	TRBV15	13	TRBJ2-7	CATSRDDRYEQYF	TGTGCCACCAGCAGAGATGACAGATACGAGCAGTACTTC
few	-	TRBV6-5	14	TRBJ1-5	CASSRTAKTQPQHF	TGTGCCAGCAGCCGAACAGCCAAGACCCAGCCCCAGCATTTT
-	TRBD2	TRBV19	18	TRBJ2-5	CASSSRTSGVGFQETQYF	TGTGCCAGTTCCTCTAGGACTAGCGGGGTAGGGTTCCAAGAGACCCAGTACTTC
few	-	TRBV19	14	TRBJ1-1	CASSMAGANTEAFF	TGTGCCAGTAGTATGGCAGGGGCGAACACTGAAGCTTTCTTT
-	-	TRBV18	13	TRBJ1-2	CASSRDTNYGYTF	TGTGCCAGCTCACGGGACACTAACTATGGCTACACCTTC
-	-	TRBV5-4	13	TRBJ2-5	CASSLDRQETQYF	TGTGCCAGCAGCCTAGACAGACAAGAGACCCAGTACTTC
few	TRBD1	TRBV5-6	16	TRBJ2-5	CASSGLLTGVGETQYF	TGTGCCAGCAGCGGGCTATTGACAGGGGTAGGAGAGACCCAGTACTTC
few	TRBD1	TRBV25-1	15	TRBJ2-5	CASSGQGAWRKTQYF	TGTGCCAGCAGTGGTCAGGGGGCATGGAGGAAGACCCAGTACTTC
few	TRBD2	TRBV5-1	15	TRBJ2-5	CASSIHSGRQETQYF	TGCGCCAGCAGCATACACAGCGGGAGGCAAGAGACCCAGTACTTC
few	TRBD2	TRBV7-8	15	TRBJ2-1	CASSQRTSGYNEQFF	TGTGCCAGCAGCCAACGGACTAGCGGCTACAATGAGCAGTTCTTC
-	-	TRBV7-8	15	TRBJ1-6	CASSLRSSYNSPLHF	TGTGCCAGCAGCTTACGGAGCTCCTATAATTCACCCCTCCACTTT
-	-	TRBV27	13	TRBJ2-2	CASSLLGAGELFF	TGTGCCAGCAGTTTATTAGGGGCCGGGGAGCTGTTTTTT
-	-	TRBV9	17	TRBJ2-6	CASSVRDGSSQANVLTF	TGTGCCAGCAGCGTACGGGACGGGAGCTCTCAAGCCAACGTCCTGACTTTC
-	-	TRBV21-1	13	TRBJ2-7	CASSIISGFEQYF	TGTGCCAGCAGCATTATCTCAGGTTTTGAGCAGTACTTC
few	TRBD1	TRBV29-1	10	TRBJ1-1	CSSGTDEAFF	TGCAGTTCCGGGACAGATGAAGCTTTCTTT
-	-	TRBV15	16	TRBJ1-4	CATSRDVGGANEKLFF	TGTGCCACCAGCAGAGATGTGGGGGGGGCTAATGAAAAACTGTTTTTT
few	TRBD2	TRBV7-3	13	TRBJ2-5	CASSLGGGETQYF	TGTGCCAGCAGCTTGGGGGGGGGAGAGACCCAGTACTTC
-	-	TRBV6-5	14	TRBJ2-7	CASSYSNRDYEQYF	TGTGCCAGCAGTTACTCAAACAGGGACTACGAGCAGTACTTC
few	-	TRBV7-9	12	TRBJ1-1	CASSPTGTEAFF	TGTGCCAGCAGCCCTACCGGGACAGAAGCTTTCTTT
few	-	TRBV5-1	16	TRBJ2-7	CASSLSLTGSGYEQYF	TGCGCCAGCAGCTTGTCCCTTACAGGGTCAGGCTACGAGCAGTACTTC
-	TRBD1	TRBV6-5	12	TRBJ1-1	CASSLTGSEAFF	TGTGCCAGCAGTCTGACAGGGTCTGAAGCTTTCTTT
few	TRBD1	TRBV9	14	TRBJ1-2	CASSRDRGNYGYTF	TGTGCCAGCAGCCGAGACAGGGGTAACTATGGCTACACCTTC
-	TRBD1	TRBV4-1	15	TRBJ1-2	CASSQEGTVNYGYTF	TGCGCCAGCAGCCAAGAAGGGACAGTGAACTATGGCTACACCTTC
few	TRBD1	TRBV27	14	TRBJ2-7	CASSPGQGGYEQYF	TGTGCCAGCAGTCCCGGACAGGGCGGCTACGAGCAGTACTTC
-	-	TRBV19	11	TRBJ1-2	CASSIGGGYTF	TGTGCCAGTAGTATAGGAGGAGGCTACACCTTC
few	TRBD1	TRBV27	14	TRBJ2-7	CASSLSRDSYEQYF	TGTGCCAGCAGTTTATCCCGGGACAGCTACGAGCAGTACTTC
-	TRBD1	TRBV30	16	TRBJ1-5	CAWSSGGSGSNQPQHF	TGTGCCTGGAGTTCAGGGGGGAGTGGTAGCAATCAGCCCCAGCATTTT
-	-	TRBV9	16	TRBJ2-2	CASSPPGDPRSGELFF	TGTGCCAGCAGCCCACCAGGGGACCCAAGGTCCGGGGAGCTGTTTTTT